The next 9 T cell receptor beta chains were all read from a single sample in a study of T cell responses to AZD1222 COVID-19 vaccine. TCRdb keeps only in-frame clones here, not all; method: immunoSEQ multiplex PCR. The sample records about 180,000 clones, around 90% being singletons. The specimen was peripheral blood, collected 28 days after the second AZD1222 dose. These receptors were collected from an adult who received the AZD1222 COVID-19 vaccine.

The gene calls are TRBV7-9 and TRBJ2-7; possible D gene TRBD1, 5 bases. This CDR3 spans 12 amino acids. V dropped 5 bases and J dropped 6 bases, with 11 bases sitting between them. CDR1 is SEHNR and CDR2 is FQNEAQ in the germline V gene (reference sequence). This chain's CDR3 is CASSPARGEQYF. CDR3 in DNA: TGTGCCAGCAGCCCGGCTAGGGGCGAGCAGTACTTC.

This chain uses TRBV29-1 with TRBJ1-1; D gene ambiguous. V was shortened by 4 bases and J by 1 base, with 16 bases between the two germline ends. Germline CDR1 reads SQVTM; CDR2 reads ANQGSEA. The CDR3 sequence is 15 residues long. The CDR3 region is CSVVPTLGSNTEAFF. Written as DNA, the CDR3 is TGCAGCGTTGTTCCTACCCTAGGCTCGAACACTGAAGCTTTCTTT.

The gene calls are TRBV12-3 or TRBV12-4 and TRBJ1-1; the D is unclear. This CDR3 spans 13 amino acids. V gave up 1 base and J gave up 1 base, with 4 bases separating them. Here the CDR3 reads CASSLGSNTEAFF. The CDR3 DNA is TGTGCCAGCAGTTTAGGTTCGAACACTGAAGCTTTCTTT.

The chain links TRBV12-3 or TRBV12-4 to TRBJ1-1, with D hard to call. The CDR3 has 13 residues. The V end was cut by 6 bases, the J end by 6 bases, with 14 bases between. This CDR3 is CASSLGGVPEAFF. The CDR3 bases are TGTGCCAGCAGCCTAGGCGGGGTCCCTGAAGCTTTCTTT.

The chain couples TRBV16 to TRBJ2-1; 8 bases line up with TRBD2. The V gene's germline CDR1 is KGHSY and CDR2 FQNENV. The V segment lost 5 bases and the J segment 8 bases; nucleotides outside the gene matches: 11. The CDR3 has 15 residues. This CDR3 reads CASSYSGGPRDEQFF. The CDR3 DNA reads TGTGCCAGCAGCTACTCGGGAGGGCCACGGGATGAGCAGTTCTTC.

The J gene is TRBJ2-3, the V gene TRBV27; 9 nucleotides agree with TRBD1. CDR1 is MNHEY, CDR2 SMNVEV, per germline (reference sequence). Trimming took 5 bases from V and 12 from J; bases not matched to a gene: 12. The CDR3 runs 14 residues. CDR3 sequence (DNA): TGTGCCAGCAGTAGACAGGGGGGGGACTCGAGTCAGTATTTT. Protein sequence: CASSRQGGDSSQYF.

This chain joins TRBV6-2 or TRBV6-3 and TRBJ1-2, with TRBD1 matching over 9 bases. Trimming took 2 bases from V and 7 from J; bases not matched to a gene: 8. The CDR3 sequence is 15 residues long. Germline V lookup: CDR1 MNHEY, CDR2 SVGEGT. CDR3 nucleotides: TGTGCCAGCAGTTACCGCCCGGGACAGGGATCTGGCTACACCTTC. As protein: CASSYRPGQGSGYTF.

This chain joins TRBV23-1 and TRBJ2-7; 7 bases match TRBD1. TRBV23-1 is designated an ORF whose function remains uncertain. Trimming cost V 3 bases and J 2 bases; bases outside gene matches: 7. The CDR3 is 15 amino acids. The CDR3 DNA reads as TGCGCCAGCAGTCACTCGGGACAGTATACCTACGAGCAGTACTTC. Its protein product is CASSHSGQYTYEQYF.

The J gene is TRBJ2-5, the V gene TRBV29-1; 8 nucleotides line up with TRBD1. This CDR3 spans 14 amino acids. Germline lookup yields CDR1 SQVTM and CDR2 ANQGSEA. Germline trimming cut 5 bases from V and 2 bases from J; bases unmatched to any gene: 7. The CDR3 sequence: CSVPGQGGQETQYF. DNA of the CDR3: TGCAGCGTTCCTGGACAGGGAGGTCAAGAGACCCAGTACTTC.